The rows below give T cell receptor beta chains drawn from one sample of a study of CD8 T cells in Susac syndrome. A single record per CDR3 protein comes from TCRdb applying MiXCR to the immunoSEQ multiplex PCR reads. The table records approximately 200,000 distinct CDR3 sequences, about 94% of them present only once. Sequenced input: CD8+ T cells from PBMCs. The origin of the receptors is a human donor with multiple sclerosis. Each CDR3 is given with its conserved first and last residue.

J,length,V,CDR3
TRBJ2-7,13,TRBV19,CASSPGESYEQYF
TRBJ2-6,16,TRBV5-1,CASSFGPSSGANVLTF
TRBJ2-7,17,TRBV10-3,CAISESTSGSLVYEQYF
TRBJ2-2,17,TRBV7-9,CASSLKLGQLNTGELFF
TRBJ2-7,14,TRBV9,CASSVVAGSYEQYF
TRBJ2-7,12,TRBV5-6,CASSFFTAEQYF
TRBJ1-1,13,TRBV29-1,CSVEWEERTEAFF
TRBJ1-1,12,TRBV19,CASSFGTTWAFF
TRBJ2-1,14,TRBV27,CASRTDLGYNEQFF
TRBJ1-1,14,TRBV7-9,CASSLVTGISEAFF
TRBJ1-3,14,TRBV20-1,CSATGQDSGNTIYF
TRBJ2-2,14,TRBV7-9,CASSSAPGTGELFF
TRBJ2-1,15,TRBV29-1,CSVDPKEGAYNEQFF
TRBJ2-1,18,TRBV11-3,CASSLTPEGSGRGDEQFF
TRBJ2-3,15,TRBV7-2,CASSLEGGPGDTQYF
TRBJ2-1,12,TRBV29-1,CSVEDGDSVGIF
TRBJ2-3,15,TRBV9,CASSVGDFFTDTQYF
TRBJ1-5,12,TRBV12-3/TRBV12-4,CASSFGGAPQHF
TRBJ2-1,15,TRBV6-5,CASSYASATYNEQFF
TRBJ1-4,16,TRBV7-8,CASSLSQAGNNEKLFF
TRBJ1-1,15,TRBV5-4,CASSLGGQHGTEAFF
TRBJ2-7,14,TRBV27,CASSFQMSSYEQYF
TRBJ1-1,14,TRBV20-1,CSARDRSLNTEAFF
TRBJ2-5,15,TRBV7-8,CASSLDAGTEETQYF
TRBJ2-7,14,TRBV27,CASSLGGRGNEQYF
TRBJ2-3,12,TRBV9,CASSGGPDTQYF
TRBJ2-7,13,TRBV11-2,CASSFSRGHEQYF
TRBJ2-7,12,TRBV19,CASSDRTYEQYF
TRBJ1-6,15,TRBV19,CASSIDPGRNSPLHF
TRBJ2-5,13,TRBV6-5,CASSPRIEETQYF
TRBJ1-2,14,TRBV7-9,CASSLESNRDGYTF
TRBJ2-1,15,TRBV11-2,CASSWTGTFGNEQFF
TRBJ2-5,15,TRBV28,CASIGGQGAAPTQYF
TRBJ2-5,15,TRBV19,CASSKRDSSSETQYF
TRBJ2-7,14,TRBV2,CASSEGTDSYEQYF
TRBJ2-7,14,TRBV3-1,CASRPGQKSYEQYF
TRBJ1-2,14,TRBV11-2,CASSLEGPWSGYTF
TRBJ1-1,14,TRBV12-3/TRBV12-4,CASSSSGTGTEAFF